A selection of T cell receptor beta chains follows, all from one sample in a study of blood T cell repertoires in COVID-19. The table came from immunoSEQ multiplex PCR; TCRdb's copy has only in-frame clones and leaves some out. This sample yields 95,000 to 150,000 clones, of which roughly 77% are seen a single time; approximately 16% belongs to the top ten. Sequenced: peripheral blood. Receptors originate from a man aged 55 to 70 with active or convalescent COVID-19. The CDR3 runs from the conserved cysteine through the conserved F or W. D genes are given only for firm matches. Rows give clone size only sometimes, using once, few, many, or a class for an expanded clone.

clone size,V gene,J gene,CDR3 length,D gene,CDR3 DNA,CDR3 protein
NA,TRBV29-1,TRBJ1-4,12,TRBD1,TGCAGCTATACAGGGGTAGATGAAATACTGTTTTTT,CSYTGVDEILFF
once,TRBV28,TRBJ2-7,15,NA,TGTGCCAGCAGTTACACCGGGACGGGGGGCCACGAGCAGTACTTC,CASSYTGTGGHEQYF
NA,TRBV6-5,TRBJ2-7,13,NA,TGTGCCAGCAGTTATGGAGGGTCCTACGAGCAGTACTTC,CASSYGGSYEQYF
once,TRBV3-1/TRBV3-2,TRBJ1-5,13,NA,TGTGCCAGCAGCCTATACGTCGGAGAGCCCCAGCATTTT,CASSLYVGEPQHF
NA,TRBV19,TRBJ2-5,15,TRBD1,TGTGCCAGCTCTTCCGCAGGGGGCGGGAAAGAGACCCAGTACTTC,CASSSAGGGKETQYF
NA,TRBV2,TRBJ2-7,15,NA,TGTGCCAGCAGTGAAGCGCGCGGCAACCCCTACGAGCAGTACTTC,CASSEARGNPYEQYF
NA,TRBV6-1,TRBJ2-2,16,NA,TGTGCCAGCAGTGAAATGAGGCCGGAGAACACCGGGGAGCTGTTTTTT,CASSEMRPENTGELFF
NA,TRBV12-3/TRBV12-4,TRBJ2-7,12,NA,TGTGCCAGCAGCTTCACAGGGACGGAGTGGCACTTC,CASSFTGTEWHF
NA,TRBV6-5,TRBJ2-7,15,NA,TGTGCCAGCAGTTACTCAGAACAGGGTCACGACGAGCAGTACTTC,CASSYSEQGHDEQYF
once,TRBV5-1,TRBJ2-2,15,TRBD1,TGCGCCAGCAGCCACTCAGGGGGTTCTGGCGGGGAGCTGTTTTTT,CASSHSGGSGGELFF
NA,TRBV6-2/TRBV6-3,TRBJ2-1,13,NA,TGTGCCAGCAGTTACCCAGGGGCTGAGGAGCAGTTCTTC,CASSYPGAEEQFF
NA,TRBV11-1,TRBJ2-3,13,NA,TGTGCCAGCAGCTACAATGGGAGAGATACGCAGTATTTT,CASSYNGRDTQYF
NA,TRBV16,TRBJ2-7,13,NA,TGTGCCAGCAGCGGGTGGGGGGGCCACGAGCAGTACTTC,CASSGWGGHEQYF
NA,TRBV7-3,TRBJ2-2,16,TRBD2,TGTGCCAGCAGACCCGGGGGGGATCGCGGCGCCGGGGAGCTGTTTTTT,CASRPGGDRGAGELFF
many,TRBV7-9,TRBJ2-7,17,TRBD2,TGTGCCAGCAGCTCGCAAGGACTAGCGGGAGCGGCCTACGAGCAGTACTTC,CASSSQGLAGAAYEQYF
few,TRBV27,TRBJ2-3,13,TRBD1,TGTGCCAGCAGTCACAGGGGCGCAGATACGCAGTATTTT,CASSHRGADTQYF
once,TRBV27,TRBJ2-7,14,TRBD2,TGTGCCAGCAGTTGGGGAGGCGGGAGCTACGAGCAGTACTTC,CASSWGGGSYEQYF
NA,TRBV5-1,TRBJ2-5,16,NA,TGCGCCAGCAGCTTGAAAGGGGTCAGGCAACAAGAGACCCAGTACTTC,CASSLKGVRQQETQYF
NA,TRBV2,TRBJ2-2,15,NA,TGTGCCAGCAGTAGCGGAAAGGGAGAAACCGGGGAGCTGTTTTTT,CASSSGKGETGELFF
NA,TRBV7-6,TRBJ2-7,15,NA,TGTGCCAGCAGCCCCGCAGGGATGGCCGGCTACGAGCAGTACTTC,CASSPAGMAGYEQYF
NA,TRBV6-2/TRBV6-3,TRBJ2-1,12,NA,TGTGCCAGCAGTAAATGGAGCAATGAGCAGTTCTTC,CASSKWSNEQFF
NA,TRBV5-1,TRBJ1-1,16,TRBD1,TGCGCCAGCAGCTTGAACACAGGGGGCCAAAACACTGAAGCTTTCTTT,CASSLNTGGQNTEAFF
NA,TRBV7-2,TRBJ2-1,15,TRBD2,TGTGCCAGCAGCTTATTAGCGGGAGGCTACAATGAGCAGTTCTTC,CASSLLAGGYNEQFF
NA,TRBV5-5,TRBJ1-5,14,NA,TGTGCCAGCAGCTTCGGGACTCCAAATCAGCCCCAGCATTTT,CASSFGTPNQPQHF